This entry lists 32 T cell receptor beta chains sequenced from one sample in a study of cytomegalovirus exposure and HLA in healthy donors. The PCR contained 60 Vbeta and 13 Jbeta primers. Profiled with immunoSEQ multiplex PCR; TCRdb holds only in-frame clones, not every one. The sample records more than 85,000 clones, about 73% being singletons. The specimen was PBMCs. These receptors were taken from a woman aged 25 to 39 in good health and CMV-seronegative.

This clone was seen a few times. The genes are TRBV9 and TRBJ2-5; D might be TRBD1 (5 bases). Trimming removed 0 bases at V and 2 bases at J, with 8 bases between. This CDR3 comprises 14 residues. Germline lookup yields CDR1 SGDLS and CDR2 YYNGEE. DNA of the CDR3: TGTGCCAGCAGCGTAGGACAGTTACAAGAGACCCAGTACTTC. Amino acids: CASSVGQLQETQYF.

This clone has more than one count but fewer than ten. The V call is TRBV5-6, the J call TRBJ2-7; D possibly corresponds to TRBD2 (5 bases). V lost 4 bases and J lost 4, with 12 bases in between. The CDR3 has 13 amino acids. The germline V gene encodes CDR1 SGHDT and CDR2 YYEEEE. The CDR3 nucleotides read TGTGCCAGCAGCCTCCTGGAGGAGTACGAGCAGTACTTC. Encoded protein: CASSLLEEYEQYF.

The gene calls are TRBV19 and TRBJ1-5, with no clear D. The CDR3 covers 14 residues. Trimming took off 6 bases at V and 5 bases at J, with 14 bases between the two ends. CDR1 is LNHDA and CDR2 is SQIVND in the germline V gene (reference sequence). The CDR3 DNA sequence: TGTGCCAGTAGCCTTTCGAGGAGGGATCAGCCCCAGCATTTT. Its translation: CASSLSRRDQPQHF.

This clone was observed a few times. This sequence joins TRBV14 and TRBJ1-2; D perhaps matches TRBD1 (5 bases). CDR1 is SGHDN, CDR2 FVKESK, per germline. V was cut by 1 base and J by 8 bases, with 11 bases left in between. CDR3 length equals 13 residues. This chain's CDR3 is CASSQVIRGGYTF. CDR3 DNA: TGTGCCAGCAGCCAAGTAATAAGGGGCGGCTACACCTTC.

This chain uses TRBV6-1 with TRBJ1-6; 8 bases fit TRBD1. Unmatched junction bases numbered 14, after V lost 6 bases and J lost 13 bases. In germline, CDR1 is MNHNS, CDR2 SASEGT. This CDR3 region has 15 residues. In DNA form, the CDR3 reads TGTGCCAGCAGAGACAGGGGTCTCTTAGGGGGGCCCCTCCACTTT. It translates to CASRDRGLLGGPLHF.

V usage is TRBV10-2 and J usage is TRBJ2-1; no reliable D call. This CDR3 has 15 amino acids. Germline assignment: CDR1 WSHSY and CDR2 SAAADI. Trimming removed 3 bases from V and 1 base from J, with 10 bases in between. The CDR3 region is CASSDWLESYNEQFF. The CDR3 DNA reads as TGCGCCAGCAGTGATTGGCTAGAGTCCTACAATGAGCAGTTCTTC.

Written as DNA, the CDR3 is TGCGCCAGCAGCCCCTCCAGGGGTGACTATGGCTACACCTTC. Translation: CASSPSRGDYGYTF. This sequence joins TRBV10-2 and TRBJ1-2; perhaps TRBD1 as D (6 bases). V was clipped by 6 bases and J by 3 bases, with 14 bases between them. The germline V gene has CDR1 WSHSY and CDR2 SAAADI. CDR3 size: 14 residues.

The chain employs TRBV7-6 and TRBJ1-4; D uncertain. The CDR3 extends over 16 amino acids. Trimming shortened V by 1 base and J by 5 bases, and 14 bases separated the two germline ends. Germline CDR1 SGHVS, CDR2 FNYEAQ. CDR3 loop: CASSLDWQTANEKLFF. The CDR3 nucleotides are TGTGCCAGCAGCTTAGATTGGCAAACCGCAAATGAAAAACTGTTTTTT.

The chain combines TRBV25-1 with TRBJ1-4, with no clear D. With 2 bases removed from V and 0 bases from J, the gap between germline ends came to 4 bases. Germline CDR1 MGHDK, CDR2 SYGVNS. The CDR3 is 14 amino acids. The CDR3 DNA sequence: TGTGCCAGCAGTGAAGCTACAACTAATGAAAAACTGTTTTTT. Translation: CASSEATTNEKLFF.

This chain's CDR3 is CASSPIPGTVIGNTIYF. The DNA of the CDR3 is TGCGCCAGCAGCCCCATCCCCGGGACAGTTATAGGAAACACCATATATTTT. The V call is TRBV4-1, the J call TRBJ1-3; 7 nucleotides line up with TRBD1. The V segment lost 4 bases and the J segment 4 bases; nucleotides outside the gene matches: 13. The CDR3 is 17 amino acids. Germline values: CDR1 MGHRA, CDR2 YSYEKL.

V gene TRBV4-3 combines with J gene TRBJ1-3; 7 positions agree with TRBD1. The J segment lost 2 bases and the V segment lost 3 bases, leaving 7 bases of the junction unmatched. In germline, CDR1 is LGHNA, CDR2 YSLEER. The CDR3 is made up of 16 amino acids. The CDR3 region is CASSQGTGATGNTIYF. DNA for the CDR3: TGCGCCAGCAGCCAGGGAACAGGGGCCACTGGAAACACCATATATTTT.

This chain connects TRBV5-1 to TRBJ1-6, with D unresolved. Between the trimmed V and J ends, which lost 4 bases and 5 bases, there was a span of 13 bases. Germline V gene sequence: CDR1 SGHRS, CDR2 YFSETQ. The CDR3 contains 15 residues. The CDR3 sequence: CASSQNPGNNSPLHF. In nucleotides, the CDR3 is TGCGCCAGCAGCCAGAACCCAGGAAATAATTCACCCCTCCACTTT.

Regarding this clone: Other DNA sequences from this sample encode an identical CDR3 as well. In DNA form, the CDR3 reads TGTGCCTGGAGTAGGGACAGGGGAAATCAGCCCCAGCATTTT. This sequence encodes CAWSRDRGNQPQHF. The V and J genes are TRBV30 and TRBJ1-5, with TRBD1 matching 10 bases. Germline V gives CDR1 GTSNPN, CDR2 SVGIG (reference sequence). This CDR3 contains 14 residues. The junction had 2 bases not matched to a gene; V was cut back by 2 bases and J by 4 bases.

The chain links TRBV6-5 to TRBJ2-3; D gene ambiguous. This CDR3 has 12 residues. Trimming left V 5 bases short and J 6 bases short, with 9 bases between. Looked up from germline, CDR1 is MNHEY and CDR2 is SVGAGI. The CDR3 DNA is TGTGCCAGCAGTACCCCTGGCGATACGCAGTATTTT. The encoded protein is CASSTPGDTQYF.

The table lists this clone with a few counts. The chain combines TRBV5-1 with TRBJ2-5; TRBD1 aligns across 9 bases. The CDR3 extends over 13 amino acids. Trimming removed 3 bases from V and 4 bases from J; junction bases left unmatched: 1. The germline V gene has CDR1 SGHRS and CDR2 YFSETQ. Here the CDR3 reads CASSWDRAETQYF. For the CDR3, the DNA is TGCGCCAGCAGCTGGGACAGGGCAGAGACCCAGTACTTC. The full variable domain, in which reference TRBV5-1 and TRBJ2-5 provide the parts outside the CDR3, is KAGVTQTPRYLIKTRGQQVTLSCSPISGHRSVSWYQQTPGQGLQFLFEYFSETQRNKGNFPGRFSGRQFSNSRSEMNVSTLELGDSALYLCASSWDRAETQYFGPGTRLLVL.

The genes are TRBV13 and TRBJ2-7; 9 nucleotides line up with TRBD1. Germline trimming cut 5 bases from V and 6 bases from J; bases unmatched to any gene: 2. The CDR3 is 12 residues long. Germline CDR1 reads PRHDT; CDR2 reads FYEKMQ (reference sequence). CDR3 loop: CASSRTGVEQYF. The CDR3, as DNA: TGTGCCAGCAGCCGGACAGGGGTCGAGCAGTACTTC.

The table lists this clone with a few counts. The chain carries TRBV6-6 and TRBJ2-7; TRBD1 matches 8 bases. The CDR3 totals 15 residues. Germline V lookup: CDR1 MNHNY, CDR2 SVGAGI (reference sequence). V lost 6 bases, J lost 4 bases, and 11 bases stayed unmatched. CDR3 amino acids: CASRPGQGGLYEQYF. DNA for the CDR3: TGTGCCAGCAGACCTGGACAGGGAGGTTTATACGAGCAGTACTTC.

The chain recombines TRBV7-9 with TRBJ2-7; 7 positions match TRBD2. CDR1 is SEHNR, CDR2 FQNEAQ, per germline (reference sequence). The CDR3 covers 17 residues. The ends lost 5 bases at V and 0 bases at J; junction bases unmatched: 13. The DNA of the CDR3 is TGTGCCAGCAGCCAGGGAACCGGGAGGCTGAGCTCCTACGAGCAGTACTTC. The encoded protein is CASSQGTGRLSSYEQYF.

The chain links TRBV10-3 to TRBJ2-1, with 14 bases aligning to TRBD2. With 6 bases clipped from V and 6 bases from J, the junction kept 1 base outside the gene matches. The CDR3 spans 14 residues. Germline V gene sequence: CDR1 ENHRY, CDR2 SYGVKD. The chain's CDR3 is CAIRGTSGSNEQFF. The CDR3 DNA is TGTGCCATCAGGGGGACTAGCGGGAGCAATGAGCAGTTCTTC.

This clone was seen a single time. The chain uses TRBV6-1 and TRBJ2-3; D may be TRBD2 (5 bases). The ends were cut back, 6 bases at V and 1 base at J, with 14 bases in the middle. The CDR3 runs 15 residues. Germline V gene lookup returns CDR1 MNHNS and CDR2 SASEGT. This CDR3 is CASSSSGAGTDTQYF. The DNA for the CDR3 is TGTGCCAGCAGCTCAAGCGGTGCAGGCACAGATACGCAGTATTTT.

The rearrangement links TRBV6-5 to TRBJ1-1; 9 nucleotides line up with TRBD1. This CDR3 contains 12 residues. CDR1 is MNHEY and CDR2 is SVGAGI in the germline V gene. V trimming: 4 bases; J trimming: 12 bases; junction bases outside the gene matches: 6. CDR3 bases: TGTGCCAGCAGTTCCGGGACAGGGCTAACTTTCTTT. Translating it yields CASSSGTGLTFF.

The chain has TRBV7-9 and TRBJ2-2, with D perhaps matching TRBD2 (7 bases). The V gene's germline CDR1 is SEHNR and CDR2 FQNEAQ (reference sequence). There are 15 residues in the CDR3. The germline V and J ends were trimmed by 2 bases and 8 bases, with 15 bases remaining between them. The CDR3 nucleotides read TGTGCCAGCAGCTTATCGGCTGGGGGGGCAGGGGAGCTGTTTTTT. This sequence encodes CASSLSAGGAGELFF.

The chain links TRBV6-5 to TRBJ2-5; D remains ambiguous. The CDR3 contains 14 residues. From germline, CDR1 is MNHEY and CDR2 SVGAGI. Deletions cut 0 bases from V and 5 bases from J, with 10 bases between. This chain's CDR3 is CASSYSTEAETQYF. The CDR3 DNA is TGTGCCAGCAGTTACTCGACCGAAGCGGAGACCCAGTACTTC.

The V and J genes are TRBV14 and TRBJ2-1; D is unclear. The V and J ends lost 0 bases and 9 bases respectively, with 9 bases between them. CDR1 and CDR2 from the germline V gene are SGHDN and FVKESK. CDR3 length: 13 amino acids. The chain's CDR3 is CASSQDILTEQFF. The CDR3, as DNA: TGTGCCAGCAGCCAAGATATCCTAACTGAGCAGTTCTTC.

V and J are TRBV18 and TRBJ2-7, with TRBD2 as a possible D gene (6 bases). There are 14 residues in the CDR3. Looked up from germline, CDR1 is KGHSH and CDR2 is LQKENI. V dropped 3 bases and J dropped 2 bases, with 11 bases sitting between them. The CDR3 DNA follows: TGTGCCAGCTCACCCGGGGGAACTCCCTACGAGCAGTACTTC. Encoded protein: CASSPGGTPYEQYF.

The rearrangement links TRBV4-3 to TRBJ2-2; D possibly corresponds to TRBD2 (7 bases). The CDR3 runs to 13 residues. Germline values: CDR1 LGHNA, CDR2 YSLEER. The V end lost 3 bases, the J end lost 9 bases, and 11 bases lay between the germline ends. CDR3 DNA sequence: TGCGCCAGCAGCCAGGGCGGGGGCTGGGAGCTGTTTTTT. It encodes CASSQGGGWELFF.

V is TRBV5-6 and J is TRBJ2-1; 7 nucleotides align to TRBD1. Germline assignment: CDR1 SGHDT and CDR2 YYEEEE. This CDR3 region has 18 residues. The V segment lost 0 bases and the J segment 1 base; nucleotides outside the gene matches: 10. CDR3 nucleotide sequence: TGTGCCAGCAGCTTGGTTTCGACAGGGCAAAATTCCTACAATGAGCAGTTCTTC. Protein: CASSLVSTGQNSYNEQFF.

The chain employs TRBV7-2 and TRBJ1-3; no definite D call. V was shortened by 5 bases and J by 0 bases, with 14 bases between the two germline ends. Germline V gene lookup returns CDR1 SGHTA and CDR2 FQGNSA. This CDR3 is 16 amino acids long. Here the CDR3 reads CASSAGSSVSGNTIYF. In nucleotides, the CDR3 is TGTGCCAGCAGCGCCGGGTCGAGTGTCTCTGGAAACACCATATATTTT.

The J gene is TRBJ2-5, the V gene TRBV7-9, with TRBD2 as a possible D gene (6 bases). Germline CDR1 and CDR2: SEHNR and FQNEAQ (reference sequence). The CDR3 totals 15 residues. The V end lost 1 base, the J end lost 2 bases, and 11 bases lay between the germline ends. The chain's CDR3 is CASSLVRGSQETQYF. The CDR3 bases are TGTGCCAGCAGCTTAGTGCGGGGAAGTCAAGAGACCCAGTACTTC.

The J gene is TRBJ1-1, the V gene TRBV28; a weak D match, TRBD1 (6 bases). Germline values: CDR1 MDHEN, CDR2 SYDVKM. Trimming cost V 7 bases and J 0 bases, with 9 bases left between them. CDR3 length: 13 amino acids. The CDR3 region has the DNA TGTGCCAGCATGACAGGAGTGAACACTGAAGCTTTCTTT. Translating gives CASMTGVNTEAFF. Together with reference TRBV28 and TRBJ1-1, the CDR3 gives the full variable domain: DVKVTQSSRYLVKRTGEKVFLECVQDMDHENMFWYRQDPGLGLRLIYFSYDVKMKEKGDIPEGYSVSREKKERFSLILESASTNQTSMYLCASMTGVNTEAFFGQGTRLTVV.

The sample holds one count of this clone. The CDR3 DNA sequence: TGTGCCTGGAGTGGACTCACAGGGGGTTCCGAGTTCTTC. Translated: CAWSGLTGGSEFF. The rearrangement uses TRBV30 and TRBJ2-1; TRBD1 aligns across 8 bases. Trimming took 1 base from V and 14 from J; bases not matched to a gene: 10. Germline CDR1 GTSNPN, CDR2 SVGIG (reference sequence). This CDR3 spans 13 amino acids.

The chain employs TRBV28 and TRBJ1-3; TRBD1 aligns across 7 bases. V was clipped by 10 bases and J by 0 bases; unmatched bases: 21. The CDR3 consists of 19 residues. From germline, CDR1 is MDHEN and CDR2 SYDVKM. DNA for the CDR3: TGTGCCACGGACCACGGGACAGCCGCCATTAGTTCCTCTGGAAACACCATATATTTT. It codes for CATDHGTAAISSSGNTIYF.